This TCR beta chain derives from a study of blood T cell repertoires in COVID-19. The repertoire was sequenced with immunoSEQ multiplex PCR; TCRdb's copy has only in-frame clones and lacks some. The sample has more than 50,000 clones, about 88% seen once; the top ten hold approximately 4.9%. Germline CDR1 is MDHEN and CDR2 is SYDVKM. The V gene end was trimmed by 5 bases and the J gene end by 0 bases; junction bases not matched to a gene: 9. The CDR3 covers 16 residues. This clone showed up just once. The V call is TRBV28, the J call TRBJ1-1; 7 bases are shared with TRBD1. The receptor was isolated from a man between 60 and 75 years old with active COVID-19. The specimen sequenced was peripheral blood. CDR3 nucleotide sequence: TGTGCCAGCAGTCAATGGACAGGTAAAGTGAACACTGAAGCTTTCTTT. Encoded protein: CASSQWTGKVNTEAFF.